The 16 T cell receptor beta chains below all came from one sample that was sequenced in a study of early T cells in non-severe SARS-CoV-2 infection. TCRdb recomputed calls from the 5' RACE reads with MiXCR, one row per CDR3 protein. This sample has 30,000 or so distinct CDR3 sequences, with around 5% found just once. Material for sequencing was whole blood. The receptors were gathered from an adult who was a healthcare worker with PCR-confirmed SARS-CoV-2 infection or an uninfected control (not recorded which).

Ten or more counts support this clonotype. Its ends do not fully match the called genes, so a read error is possible. CDR3 in DNA: TGTGCCAGCAGCCCCGACTGGGGCTCTGAAAACACCATATATTTT. Translating gives CASSPDWGSENTIYF. The V gene is TRBV6-5, the J gene TRBJ1-3; tentative D call: TRBD1 (5 bases). The CDR3 length is 15 residues. The germline V gene encodes CDR1 MNHEY and CDR2 SVGAGI.

This clonotype showed up many times. The chain carries TRBV7-6 and TRBJ2-2; possibly TRBD1 for D (6 bases). CDR1 is SGHVS and CDR2 is FNYEAQ in the germline V gene. V was trimmed by 1 base and J by 4 bases, leaving 10 bases between them. This CDR3 has 15 residues. CDR3 protein: CASSLVDSITGELFF. CDR3 in DNA: TGTGCCAGCAGCTTAGTGGACAGCATCACCGGGGAGCTGTTTTTT.

At least ten counts were recorded for this clonotype. The genes are TRBV4-1 and TRBJ2-3, with 7 bases lining up with TRBD1. J gave up 6 bases and V 4 bases, and 4 bases lay outside the gene matches. The germline CDR1 and CDR2 sequences are MGHRA and YSYEKL. This CDR3 has 13 amino acids. CDR3 DNA: TGCGCCAGCAGCCCTGACAGGGTGGATACGCAGTATTTT. It is translated as CASSPDRVDTQYF.

By share of the sample, this clonotype is medium-sized. The chain is built from TRBV25-1 and TRBJ2-5, with D uncertain. The length of the CDR3 is 11 residues. V gave up 4 bases and J gave up 2 bases, with 2 bases separating them. Germline V gene sequence: CDR1 MGHDK, CDR2 SYGVNS. The CDR3 DNA follows: TGTGCCAGCAGTGTTCAAGAGACCCAGTACTTC. Encoded protein: CASSVQETQYF.

This clonotype has ten or more counts. The CDR3 protein is CASSLMSSRQETQYF. The CDR3, as DNA: TGTGCCAGCAGCTTAATGTCTAGCCGACAAGAGACCCAGTACTTC. This chain links TRBV7-2 with TRBJ2-5; D possibly corresponds to TRBD2 (5 bases). CDR1 and CDR2 (germline): SGHTA, FQGNSA. The CDR3 loop spans 15 amino acids. V was trimmed by 2 bases and J by 2 bases, leaving 12 bases between them.

The chain employs TRBV12-3 or TRBV12-4 and TRBJ2-7; TRBD2 matches at 7 bases. V lost 1 base and J lost 5; bases outside the gene matches: 5. CDR3 length: 14 amino acids. CDR3 in DNA: TGTGCCAGCAGTTTAGGGGGAGGGCCCCACGAGCAGTACTTC. This encodes CASSLGGGPHEQYF.

The sample holds many counts of this clonotype. CDR3: CASSPGHSNTEAFF. The CDR3 nucleotides read TGTGCCAGCTCACCTGGACATTCGAACACTGAAGCTTTCTTT. The chain joins TRBV18 to TRBJ1-1, with a weak D call TRBD1 (5 bases). The CDR3 has 14 amino acids. The germline V and J ends were trimmed by 3 bases and 1 base, with 9 bases remaining between them. Germline V gene sequence: CDR1 KGHSH, CDR2 LQKENI.

The chain has TRBV6-4 and TRBJ1-1; D gene uncertain. Germline values: CDR1 MRHNA, CDR2 SNTAGT. V was trimmed by 0 bases and J by 1 base, leaving 6 bases between them. The CDR3 is 14 residues long. The DNA for the CDR3 is TGTGCCAGCAGTGACTCGCCGGCGAACACTGAAGCTTTCTTT. Translated: CASSDSPANTEAFF.

This clonotype was seen repeatedly, ten times or more. This chain joins TRBV20-1 and TRBJ2-7, with 7 bases matching TRBD1. Germline V gene sequence: CDR1 DFQATT, CDR2 SNEGSKA (reference sequence). This CDR3 spans 11 amino acids. V lost 6 bases and J lost 4; bases outside the gene matches: 3. The CDR3 coding sequence is TGCAGTGCCCCGACAGGGTACGAGCAGTACTTC. Protein sequence: CSAPTGYEQYF.

Ten or more counts support this clonotype. The J gene is TRBJ2-1, the V gene TRBV12-3 or TRBV12-4; TRBD2 agrees at 7 bases. The CDR3 extends over 16 amino acids. The V segment lost 3 bases and the J segment 7 bases; nucleotides outside the gene matches: 12. CDR3 sequence (DNA): TGTGCCAGCAGTTTTGTCGGGAGGTCCGTTAGGAATGAGCAGTTCTTC. Its protein product is CASSFVGRSVRNEQFF.

This clonotype was found a few times. This sequence joins TRBV7-3 and TRBJ1-5, with D hard to call. The CDR3 consists of 13 residues. CDR1 is SGHTA and CDR2 is FQGTGA in the germline V gene. V gave up 5 bases and J gave up 5 bases, with 10 bases separating them. CDR3 DNA sequence: TGTGCCAGCAGCGCAACGGTAGATCAGCCCCAGCATTTT. This translates into CASSATVDQPQHF.

This clonotype was detected ten times or more. This rearrangement joins TRBV20-1 to TRBJ2-5; 8 bases agree with TRBD1. Germline CDR1 and CDR2: DFQATT and SNEGSKA (reference sequence). The V and J ends lost 1 base and 7 bases, in that order; junction bases with no gene match: 17. The CDR3 covers 17 residues. In DNA, the CDR3 is TGCAGTGCTAGAGTCCCCGGCGGCAGGGGGCGGGTCGGGACCCAGTACTTC. Protein product: CSARVPGGRGRVGTQYF.

The chain joins TRBV2 to TRBJ2-5; the D gene is possibly TRBD2 (5 bases). From germline, CDR1 is SNHLY and CDR2 FYNNEI. The V and J ends lost 10 bases and 1 base respectively, with 16 bases between them. This CDR3 has 14 residues. CDR3 protein: CATFPLGSQETQYF. In DNA, the CDR3 is TGTGCCACCTTCCCCCTAGGGAGCCAAGAGACCCAGTACTTC.

In this sample, this clonotype turned up many times. This rearrangement joins TRBV3-1 to TRBJ1-1; no firm D call. Germline V gives CDR1 LGHDT, CDR2 YNNKEL (reference sequence). This CDR3 region has 16 residues. The V end was cut by 1 base, the J end by 3 bases, with 15 bases between. Here the CDR3 DNA reads TGTGCCAGCAGCCAAGGCATCGGAGGCGCGGACACTGAAGCTTTCTTT. This encodes CASSQGIGGADTEAFF.

V and J are TRBV11-3 and TRBJ2-1, with TRBD2 matching 9 bases. With 1 base clipped from V and 7 bases from J, the junction kept 5 bases outside the gene matches. The CDR3 length is 15 residues. Germline V gives CDR1 SGHNT, CDR2 YENEEA. The CDR3 nucleotides are TGTGCCAGCAGCTTAGGCGGGAGGGCCAGGAATGAGCAGTTCTTC. Protein: CASSLGGRARNEQFF.

This clonotype was seen repeatedly, ten times or more. The rearrangement links TRBV15 to TRBJ2-6, with 8 bases fitting TRBD1. J lost 0 bases, V lost 1 base, and 8 bases had no gene match. Germline loops: CDR1 LNHNV, CDR2 YYDKDF (reference sequence). The CDR3 has 19 residues. CDR3 residues: CATSRGVGQGFSGANVLTF. The CDR3 DNA reads as TGTGCCACCAGCAGAGGGGTAGGACAGGGATTCTCTGGGGCCAACGTCCTGACTTTC.